One sample yielded the 3 T cell receptor beta chains listed below, sequenced in a study of T cells in Graves' hyperthyroidism and ophthalmopathy. Researchers took RNA transcripts and amplified the TCR beta CDR3 regions from them. HTBI primers were the set used in a first-round RT-PCR of the TCR CDR3. One entry per CDR3 protein, called by TCRdb with MiXCR from the multiplex PCR reads. The profile shows roughly 750,000 distinct CDR3 sequences, 16% of them singletons. The sample consisted of blood. Receptor source: a man aged 18 to 29 with Graves' hyperthyroidism.

The rearrangement links TRBV12-3 or TRBV12-4 to TRBJ2-7; TRBD1 matches 8 bases. The trim removed 8 bases at V and 6 bases at J, leaving 9 bases unmatched. The CDR3 length is 13 residues. The CDR3 DNA reads as TGTGCCAGCCAACTCGACAGGGGTAGCGAGCAGTACTTC. Protein product: CASQLDRGSEQYF.

V usage is TRBV20-1 and J usage is TRBJ1-4; maybe TRBD1 (5 bases). The CDR3 sequence is 12 residues long. Per the germline V gene, CDR1 is DFQATT and CDR2 is SNEGSKA (reference sequence). The V gene lost 6 bases and the J gene lost 7 bases, with 12 bases spanning the gap. CDR3 residues: CSAPGTGEKLFF. The CDR3 DNA follows: TGCAGTGCCCCAGGGACCGGTGAAAAACTGTTTTTT.

This chain links TRBV28 with TRBJ2-1; D is perhaps TRBD1 (6 bases). Trimming removed 2 bases from V and 8 bases from J, with 13 bases in between. Germline CDR1 reads MDHEN; CDR2 reads SYDVKM. The CDR3 spans 14 residues. Written as DNA, the CDR3 is TGTGCCAGCAGTTTAACTCAGGGGTGGGATGAGCAGTTCTTC. This gives the protein CASSLTQGWDEQFF. The full variable domain, completed using reference TRBV28 and TRBJ2-1, is DVKVTQSSRYLVKRTGEKVFLECVQDMDHENMFWYRQDPGLGLRLIYFSYDVKMKEKGDIPEGYSVSREKKERFSLILESASTNQTSMYLCASSLTQGWDEQFFGPGTRLTVL.